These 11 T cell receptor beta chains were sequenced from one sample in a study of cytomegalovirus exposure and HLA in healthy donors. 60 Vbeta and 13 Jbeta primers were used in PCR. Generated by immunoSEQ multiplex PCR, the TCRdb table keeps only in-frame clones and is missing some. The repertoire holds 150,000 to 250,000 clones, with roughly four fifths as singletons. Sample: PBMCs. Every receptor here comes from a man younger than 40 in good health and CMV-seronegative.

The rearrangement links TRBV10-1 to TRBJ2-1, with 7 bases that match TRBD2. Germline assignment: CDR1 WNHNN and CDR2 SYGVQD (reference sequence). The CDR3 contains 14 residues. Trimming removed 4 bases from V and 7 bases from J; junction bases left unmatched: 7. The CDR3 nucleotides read TGCGCCAGCAGTGCCTCCGGGACTATGAATGAGCAGTTCTTC. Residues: CASSASGTMNEQFF.

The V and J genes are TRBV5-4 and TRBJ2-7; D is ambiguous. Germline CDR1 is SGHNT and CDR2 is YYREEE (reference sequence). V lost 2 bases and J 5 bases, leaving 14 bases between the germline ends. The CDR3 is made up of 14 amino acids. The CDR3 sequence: CASSFIAQADEQYF. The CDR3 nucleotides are TGTGCCAGCAGCTTCATCGCTCAAGCTGACGAGCAGTACTTC.

DNA of the CDR3: TGCAGCGTTGCAAAACCAACTAGCGGGATAAAGTACGAGCAGTACTTC. The encoded protein is CSVAKPTSGIKYEQYF. The rearrangement uses TRBV29-1 and TRBJ2-7; the match to TRBD2 covers 10 bases. V shed 4 bases, J shed 4 bases, and the junction held 13 bases outside the gene matches. The CDR3 has 16 amino acids. The germline CDR1 and CDR2 sequences are SQVTM and ANQGSEA.

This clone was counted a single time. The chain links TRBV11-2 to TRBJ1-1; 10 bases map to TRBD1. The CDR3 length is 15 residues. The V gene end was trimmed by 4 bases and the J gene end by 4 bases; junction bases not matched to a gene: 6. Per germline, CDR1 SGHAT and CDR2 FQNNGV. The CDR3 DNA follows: TGTGCCAGCAGCTCCTCGGACAGGGGGGCCACTGAAGCTTTCTTT. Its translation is CASSSSDRGATEAFF.

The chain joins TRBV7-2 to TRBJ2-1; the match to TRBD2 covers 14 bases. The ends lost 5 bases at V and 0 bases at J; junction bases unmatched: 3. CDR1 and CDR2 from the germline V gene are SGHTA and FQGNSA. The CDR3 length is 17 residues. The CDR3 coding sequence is TGTGCCAGCAGCACAGGGACTAGCGGGAGCTCCTACAATGAGCAGTTCTTC. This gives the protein CASSTGTSGSSYNEQFF.

CDR3 nucleotide sequence: TGTGCCATCAGTGAGTTCGGGGAGGTTAACTATGGCTACACCTTC. Amino acids: CAISEFGEVNYGYTF. The chain employs TRBV10-3 and TRBJ1-2; D is undetermined. The CDR3 runs to 15 residues. The germline V gene encodes CDR1 ENHRY and CDR2 SYGVKD. Trimming took 1 base from V and 1 from J, leaving 10 bases between them.

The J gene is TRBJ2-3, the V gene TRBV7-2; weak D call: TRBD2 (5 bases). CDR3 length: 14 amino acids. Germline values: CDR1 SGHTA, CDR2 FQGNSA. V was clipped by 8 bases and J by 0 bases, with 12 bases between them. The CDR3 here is CASLRRWSTDTQYF. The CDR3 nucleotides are TGTGCCAGCTTGCGGAGGTGGAGCACAGATACGCAGTATTTT.

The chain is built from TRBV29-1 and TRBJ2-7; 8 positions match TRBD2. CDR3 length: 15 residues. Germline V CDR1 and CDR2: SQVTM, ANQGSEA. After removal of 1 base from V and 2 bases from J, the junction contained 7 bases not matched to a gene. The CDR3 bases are TGCAGCGTTGAAGGAAGGTCAGCGGGGGCCTACGAGCAGTACTTC. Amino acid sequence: CSVEGRSAGAYEQYF.

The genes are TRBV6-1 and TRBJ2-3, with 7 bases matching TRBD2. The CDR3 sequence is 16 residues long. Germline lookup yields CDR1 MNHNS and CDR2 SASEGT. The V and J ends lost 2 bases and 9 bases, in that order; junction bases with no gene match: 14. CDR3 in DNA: TGTGCCAGCAGTGAAAGCGTGGGAGGGCCTGGGAGGACGCAGTATTTT. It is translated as CASSESVGGPGRTQYF.

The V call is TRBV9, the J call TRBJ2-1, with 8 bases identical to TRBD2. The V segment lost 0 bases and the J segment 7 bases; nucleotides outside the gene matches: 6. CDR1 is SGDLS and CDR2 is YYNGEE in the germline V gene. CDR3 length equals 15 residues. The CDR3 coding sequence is TGTGCCAGCAGCGTAGGTAGCGGGACGAGGAATGAGCAGTTCTTC. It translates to CASSVGSGTRNEQFF.

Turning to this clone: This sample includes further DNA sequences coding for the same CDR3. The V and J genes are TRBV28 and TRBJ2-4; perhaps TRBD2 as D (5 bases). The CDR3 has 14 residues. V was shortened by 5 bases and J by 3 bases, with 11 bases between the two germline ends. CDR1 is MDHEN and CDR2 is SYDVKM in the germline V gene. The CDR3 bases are TGTGCCAGCAGTCTGAGGGCTGGCAAAAACATTCAGTACTTC. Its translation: CASSLRAGKNIQYF.